The 4 T cell receptor beta chains below all came from one sample that was sequenced in a study of cytomegalovirus exposure and HLA in healthy donors. Vbeta (60) and Jbeta (13) primers were used in the PCR. Profiled with immunoSEQ multiplex PCR; TCRdb holds only in-frame clones, not every one. The table shows 130,000 or so clones, with around two thirds occurring only once. The sequenced material came from PBMCs. The receptors originated from a woman in her 40s in good health and CMV-seronegative.

V usage is TRBV18 and J usage is TRBJ1-1, with TRBD1 as a possible D gene (6 bases). V lost 4 bases and J lost 3, with 15 bases in between. Germline loops: CDR1 KGHSH, CDR2 LQKENI. This CDR3 spans 15 amino acids. DNA of the CDR3: TGTGCCAGCTCACACCAGGTCCCAGGGGACACTGAAGCTTTCTTT. It specifies CASSHQVPGDTEAFF.

The chain employs TRBV4-3 and TRBJ1-2; 9 bases fit TRBD1. J lost 9 bases, V lost 6 bases, and 14 bases had no gene match. This CDR3 is built from 15 residues. CDR1 and CDR2 (germline): LGHNA, YSLEER. CDR3 sequence: CASSSQTGTGLRYTF. The CDR3 bases are TGCGCCAGCAGTAGTCAGACCGGGACAGGGCTACGCTACACCTTC.

This chain links TRBV19 with TRBJ1-1, with D perhaps TRBD1 (6 bases). The germline gives CDR1 LNHDA, CDR2 SQIVND (reference sequence). This CDR3 comprises 14 residues. Trimming removed 5 bases from V and 4 bases from J, with 14 bases in between. In DNA form, the CDR3 reads TGTGCCAGTAGTTTGCGGGGGGCAGGCACTGAAGCTTTCTTT. Translated: CASSLRGAGTEAFF.

The V gene is TRBV6-6, the J gene TRBJ1-1; maybe TRBD1 (6 bases). There are 13 residues in the CDR3. V lost 2 bases and J lost 6, with 10 bases in between. Germline CDR1 is MNHNY and CDR2 is SVGAGI (reference sequence). The CDR3 DNA is TGTGCCAGCAGTTACAGCCAGGGGTCTGAAGCTTTCTTT. This sequence encodes CASSYSQGSEAFF.